This T cell receptor beta chain was sequenced during a study of tissue T cells after allogeneic stem cell transplantation. This research-autopsy study prospectively enrolled adult allogeneic hematopoietic cell transplant recipients with steroid-refractory graft-versus-host disease. GI sites, liver, skin and spleen were taken after median 9.75 post-mortem hours. As for this clone: Its specificity is unknown.

Study-wide findings and caveats: Alloreactivity or antigen specificity of tissue TCRs was not determined; some clones might be host cells.

Germline loops: CDR1 LGHNA, CDR2 YSLEER. V was pared by 5 bases and J by 3 bases, with 11 bases between. The CDR3 consists of 14 residues. Sequenced by immunoSEQ multiplex PCR; TCRdb stores in-frame clones only, minus some. The sample carries about 2,000 clones, less than 80% recorded once. The TCR comes from a male patient aged 60 or older with steroid-refractory graft-versus-host disease after an allogeneic stem cell transplant. Some T cells may be the graft donor's. The chain is built from TRBV4-3 and TRBJ1-3; the D gene is possibly TRBD1 (5 bases). The material sequenced was transverse colon tissue, taken at autopsy. CDR3 DNA sequence: TGCGCCAGCAGCTCCATGGGGGTTGGAAACACCATATATTTT. It translates to CASSSMGVGNTIYF.